A single sample gave rise to the 26 T cell receptor beta chains below, sequenced in a study of chemoradiotherapy in HPV16-positive cancers. Some clones are missing from TCRdb's copy, which holds only in-frame ones; the method was immunoSEQ multiplex PCR. The sample has about 22,000 clones, around 90% seen once. The starting material was blood, obtained from a patient who underwent chemoradiotherapy. These TCRs come from a human donor with HPV-associated anogenital cancer.

This chain connects TRBV19 to TRBJ1-2; tentative D call: TRBD1 (6 bases). Trimming shortened V by 5 bases and J by 4 bases, and 11 bases separated the two germline ends. CDR1 and CDR2 (germline): LNHDA, SQIVND (reference sequence). CDR3 size: 13 residues. The CDR3 spells CASSGTTVYGYTF. In nucleotides, the CDR3 is TGTGCCAGTAGTGGGACAACGGTCTATGGCTACACCTTC.

The chain carries TRBV5-6 and TRBJ1-1; 9 nucleotides line up with TRBD1. Germline V CDR1 and CDR2: SGHDT, YYEEEE. V lost 4 bases, J lost 6 bases, and 10 bases stayed unmatched. The CDR3 has 15 amino acids. CDR3 bases: TGTGCCAGCAGCCTACTGGACAGGGGAGGAGCTGAAGCTTTCTTT. It translates to CASSLLDRGGAEAFF.

The chain recombines TRBV2 with TRBJ2-1; D unresolved. This CDR3 contains 13 residues. CDR1 is SNHLY, CDR2 FYNNEI, per germline. V was shortened by 4 bases and J by 4 bases, with 8 bases between the two germline ends. The CDR3, as DNA: TGTGCCAGCAGTGCCCAAGAATACAATGAGCAGTTCTTC. Translating it yields CASSAQEYNEQFF.

The rearrangement links TRBV6-5 to TRBJ1-2; 9 bases agree with TRBD1. The germline V gene has CDR1 MNHEY and CDR2 SVGAGI. The CDR3 is 13 amino acids. V lost 8 bases and J lost 8; bases outside the gene matches: 9. This CDR3 is CASRQGGVLGYTF. In DNA, the CDR3 is TGTGCCAGCCGACAGGGGGGGGTGTTAGGCTACACCTTC.

J is TRBJ2-7 and V is TRBV4-1; D remains ambiguous. Germline V gene lookup returns CDR1 MGHRA and CDR2 YSYEKL. Deletions cut 0 bases from V and 6 bases from J, with 15 bases between. The CDR3 is 15 residues long. The CDR3 spells CASSQDLLGPGEQYF. The CDR3 DNA sequence: TGCGCCAGCAGCCAAGATTTACTTGGGCCGGGCGAGCAGTACTTC.

The chain recombines TRBV11-3 with TRBJ2-5; D perhaps matches TRBD2 (5 bases). V lost 5 bases, J lost 2 bases, and 15 bases lay in between. Germline CDR1 is SGHNT and CDR2 is YENEEA. This CDR3 is built from 15 residues. As DNA, the CDR3 is TGTGCCAGCAGCCAACGAGGACGGAGGCAAGAGACCCAGTACTTC. Protein product: CASSQRGRRQETQYF.

This clone has only a few counts. The chain couples TRBV28 to TRBJ1-2, with D hard to call. The V end lost 11 bases, the J end lost 6 bases, and 16 bases lay between the germline ends. Germline CDR1 reads MDHEN; CDR2 reads SYDVKM. The CDR3 covers 12 residues. The chain's CDR3 is CACGLSVDGYTF. CDR3 nucleotide sequence: TGTGCCTGCGGGCTCTCGGTGGATGGCTACACCTTC.

The chain links TRBV28 to TRBJ2-5; D is unresolved. This CDR3 is 12 amino acids long. The germline V and J ends were trimmed by 5 bases and 4 bases, with 8 bases remaining between them. The germline V gene has CDR1 MDHEN and CDR2 SYDVKM. This CDR3 reads CASSPDGETQYF. For the CDR3, the DNA is TGTGCCAGCAGTCCGGACGGAGAGACCCAGTACTTC.

This sequence joins TRBV10-3 and TRBJ2-3; a possible D gene is TRBD1 (5 bases). The V and J ends lost 7 bases and 0 bases respectively, with 14 bases between them. CDR1 ENHRY and CDR2 SYGVKD come from the germline V gene. The CDR3 spans 15 residues. The CDR3 is CAITRTIISTDTQYF. The CDR3 bases are TGTGCCATCACCAGGACAATCATCAGCACAGATACGCAGTATTTT.

V gene TRBV11-3 combines with J gene TRBJ2-1, with a weak D call TRBD2 (5 bases). CDR3 length equals 16 residues. The V gene's germline CDR1 is SGHNT and CDR2 YENEEA. The V gene lost 5 bases and the J gene lost 4 bases, with 18 bases spanning the gap. This chain's CDR3 is CASSPRGGSPYNEQFF. The CDR3 DNA reads TGTGCCAGCAGCCCTCGAGGCGGGTCCCCATACAATGAGCAGTTCTTC.

This clone showed up just once. The CDR3 nucleotides read TGTGCCAGCAGCTTAGATCCAGGGGGAATCTACGAGCAGTACTTC. Residues: CASSLDPGGIYEQYF. This chain uses TRBV7-2 with TRBJ2-7; 7 nucleotides agree with TRBD1. CDR1 is SGHTA and CDR2 is FQGNSA in the germline V gene. V trimming: 1 base; J trimming: 3 bases; junction bases outside the gene matches: 6. The CDR3 covers 15 residues.

The chain combines TRBV6-4 with TRBJ1-1; unclear D gene. The CDR3 totals 13 residues. Germline V CDR1 and CDR2: MRHNA, SNTAGT. With 3 bases removed from V and 5 bases from J, the gap between germline ends came to 10 bases. The CDR3 DNA sequence: TGTGCCAGCAGTGAAGACGACCGGACTGAAGCTTTCTTT. This sequence encodes CASSEDDRTEAFF.

There are a few counts of this clone. This sequence joins TRBV4-1 and TRBJ2-3, with TRBD1 identical over 7 bases. Germline V lookup: CDR1 MGHRA, CDR2 YSYEKL. V was pared by 1 base and J by 2 bases, with 9 bases of the junction left unmatched. There are 17 residues in the CDR3. This CDR3 reads CASSQGVFGQVTDTQYF. The CDR3 DNA follows: TGCGCCAGCAGCCAAGGGGTCTTCGGACAGGTCACAGATACGCAGTATTTT.

The V gene is TRBV5-5, the J gene TRBJ2-7; no clear D gene. Germline V CDR1 and CDR2: SGHKS, YYEKEE (reference sequence). This CDR3 has 11 residues. V lost 0 bases, J lost 4 bases, and 2 bases lay in between. In DNA, the CDR3 is TGTGCCAGCAGCTTGGATTACGAGCAGTACTTC. It is translated as CASSLDYEQYF.

The chain couples TRBV29-1 to TRBJ2-2; the D gene is possibly TRBD1 (5 bases). This CDR3 region has 14 residues. The V end lost 6 bases, the J end lost 0 bases, and 11 bases lay between the germline ends. The germline CDR1 and CDR2 sequences are SQVTM and ANQGSEA. CDR3 sequence: CSVAGIANTGELFF. In nucleotides, the CDR3 is TGCAGCGTGGCAGGGATCGCGAACACCGGGGAGCTGTTTTTT.

The J gene is TRBJ2-4, the V gene TRBV5-1; 10 bases agree with TRBD1. Germline values: CDR1 SGHRS, CDR2 YFSETQ. The trim removed 4 bases at V and 8 bases at J, leaving 6 bases unmatched. The CDR3 is 14 residues long. The CDR3 coding sequence is TGCGCCAGCAGCCAAGGACAGGGGGAGGACATTCAGTACTTC. Amino acid sequence: CASSQGQGEDIQYF.

The sample holds a few counts of this clone. V usage is TRBV7-2 and J usage is TRBJ1-6; the D is unclear. The CDR3 is made up of 14 amino acids. V lost 3 bases, J lost 4 bases, and 7 bases lay in between. The V gene's germline CDR1 is SGHTA and CDR2 FQGNSA. The CDR3 reads CASSLVGYNSPLHF. In nucleotides, the CDR3 is TGTGCCAGCAGCTTGGTGGGGTATAATTCACCCCTCCACTTT.

The chain combines TRBV19 with TRBJ2-5, with 7 bases that match TRBD1. CDR1 and CDR2 from the germline V gene are LNHDA and SQIVND (reference sequence). The V and J ends lost 7 bases and 8 bases, in that order; junction bases with no gene match: 10. The CDR3 sequence is 13 residues long. CDR3 nucleotide sequence: TGTGCCAGTACTGGGACAGATCAGGGAACCCAGTACTTC. Its translation: CASTGTDQGTQYF.

The chain employs TRBV4-3 and TRBJ2-5; TRBD1 is a possible D gene (6 bases). Germline V CDR1 and CDR2: LGHNA, YSLEER. V lost 4 bases and J 2 bases, leaving 17 bases between the germline ends. CDR3 length: 16 amino acids. CDR3: CASSPYYRASQETQYF. For the CDR3, the DNA is TGCGCCAGCAGCCCGTACTACAGGGCTTCTCAAGAGACCCAGTACTTC.

The V gene is TRBV27, the J gene TRBJ2-5; D unresolved. This CDR3 contains 13 residues. The V gene's germline CDR1 is MNHEY and CDR2 SMNVEV (reference sequence). With 3 bases removed from V and 6 bases from J, the gap between germline ends came to 11 bases. The DNA of the CDR3 is TGTGCCAGCAGTTTTGGGCCAGGAAAGACCCAGTACTTC. Its translation is CASSFGPGKTQYF.

This chain joins TRBV10-3 and TRBJ2-1, with 9 bases matching TRBD2. The V gene's germline CDR1 is ENHRY and CDR2 SYGVKD. V lost 3 bases to trimming and J lost 0 bases; unmatched junction nucleotides: 3. CDR3 length equals 16 residues. CDR3 sequence reads: CAISEWRGGSYNEQFF. In DNA, the CDR3 is TGTGCCATCAGTGAATGGCGGGGGGGCTCCTACAATGAGCAGTTCTTC.

This chain joins TRBV18 and TRBJ2-5; D gene unclear. The CDR3 length is 13 residues. The V and J ends lost 0 bases and 4 bases respectively, with 6 bases between them. From germline, CDR1 is KGHSH and CDR2 LQKENI. As DNA, the CDR3 is TGTGCCAGCTCACCACCAGGACGAGAGACCCAGTACTTC. Its translation is CASSPPGRETQYF. Variable domain in full (rest from reference TRBV18 and TRBJ2-5): NAGVMQNPRHLVRRRGQEARLRCSPMKGHSHVYWYRQLPEEGLKFMVYLQKENIIDESGMPKERFSAEFPKEGPSILRIQQVVRGDSAAYFCASSPPGRETQYFGPGTRLLVL.

The chain uses TRBV7-2 and TRBJ1-2, with D possibly being TRBD1 (5 bases). The CDR3 totals 15 residues. V lost 5 bases and J 5 bases, leaving 18 bases between the germline ends. The germline V gene encodes CDR1 SGHTA and CDR2 FQGNSA. CDR3 amino acids: CASSPGTLGAYGYTF. The CDR3 DNA sequence: TGTGCCAGCAGCCCTGGCACCCTCGGGGCGTATGGCTACACCTTC. Supplemented by reference TRBV7-2 and TRBJ1-2, the full variable domain reads GAGVSQSPSNKVTEKGKDVELRCDPISGHTALYWYRQSLGQGLEFLIYFQGNSAPDKSGLPSDRFSAERTGGSVSTLTIQRTQQEDSAVYLCASSPGTLGAYGYTFGSGTRLTVV.

The sample holds one count of this clone. The V and J genes are TRBV7-2 and TRBJ2-5; D ambiguous. There are 16 residues in the CDR3. Germline V gene data show CDR1 as SGHTA and CDR2 as FQGNSA. Between the trimmed V and J ends, which lost 2 bases and 3 bases, there was a span of 16 bases. The CDR3 region is CASSLFPDSSKETQYF. CDR3 DNA: TGTGCCAGCAGCTTATTTCCGGATAGTTCCAAAGAGACCCAGTACTTC.

This clone was recorded once. For the CDR3, the DNA is TGTGCCAGCAGCTTCCGGGGGCGTAACGGGGAGCTGTTTTTT. Protein sequence: CASSFRGRNGELFF. The chain has TRBV13 and TRBJ2-2; tentatively, D is TRBD1 or TRBD2 (6 bases each). Trimming shortened V by 3 bases and J by 7 bases, and 12 bases separated the two germline ends. Looked up from germline, CDR1 is PRHDT and CDR2 is FYEKMQ (reference sequence). This CDR3 contains 14 residues.

This sequence joins TRBV11-1 and TRBJ2-1; 9 bases map to TRBD2. Germline V lookup: CDR1 SGHAT, CDR2 FQDESV (reference sequence). J gave up 7 bases and V 5 bases, and 9 bases lay outside the gene matches. The CDR3 totals 15 residues. The CDR3: CASSPREGLGNEQFF. The CDR3 DNA follows: TGTGCCAGCAGCCCGCGGGAGGGCCTGGGGAATGAGCAGTTCTTC.